This T cell receptor (beta chain) originates from a study of blood T cell repertoires in COVID-19. Study in general: The samples span acute and convalescent COVID-19 from the United States, Italy and Spain. Nucleic acid was either cDNA or gDNA, and it came from T cells, B-cell-depleted T cells, or PBMCs.

In germline, CDR1 is SGHAT, CDR2 FQNNGV. V was pared by 6 bases and J by 3 bases, with 8 bases of the junction left unmatched. The CDR3 extends over 15 amino acids. In the authors' workflow: Quantification of nucleated cells was approximated via reference gene primer amplification. The data were produced by immunoSEQ multiplex PCR, yet TCRdb's version contains in-frame clones alone and is incomplete. V and J calls and clone size are copied from that table; D and trimming were computed from the DNA. This sample has a few hundred thousand clones; roughly 83% occur once, and the top ten carry about 4.5%.

This receptor was taken from a man in his sixties who had recovered from COVID-19. The specimen sequenced was peripheral blood. This chain joins TRBV11-2 and TRBJ2-1, with TRBD2 identical over 7 bases. This CDR3 is CASRRGAGVYNEQFF. CDR3 nucleotides: TGTGCCAGCAGGAGGGGCGCGGGAGTCTACAATGAGCAGTTCTTC. The whole variable domain, remainder taken from reference TRBV11-2 and TRBJ2-1, is EAGVAQSPRYKIIEKRQSVAFWCNPISGHATLYWYQQILGQGPKLLIQFQNNGVVDDSQLPKDRFSAERLKGVDSTLKIQPAKLEDSAVYLCASRRGAGVYNEQFFGPGTRLTVL.